The rows below give T cell receptor beta chains drawn from one sample of a study of CD8+ T cells in alopecia areata. This table comes from immunoSEQ multiplex PCR, and its TCRdb copy is limited to in-frame clones, with some not included. There are over 95,000 clones in the sample; 60% to 75% occur only once, and roughly a sixth lies in the top ten. Sequenced material: CD8+ T cells sorted from blood, taken at week 4, from a patient treated with tofacitinib. The receptors stem from a human donor with alopecia areata. Each CDR3 is given with its conserved first and last residue. The D gene is left open where the match is weak. Only some rows state a clone size, as once, few, many or a class for expanded clones.

d_gene	abundance	v_gene	j_gene	CDR3nt	CDR3aa
TRBD1	NA	TRBV6-5	TRBJ2-3	TGTGCCAGCAGCCCGTCAGGGGGCTCGGAAGATACGCAGTATTTT	CASSPSGGSEDTQYF
NA	few	TRBV6-1	TRBJ1-1	TGTGCCAGCAGTGAACTCACCCCGGACTACAGGGCTGAAGCTTTCTTT	CASSELTPDYRAEAFF
NA	NA	TRBV29-1	TRBJ1-1	TGCAGCGTTTTCTATTCCTACAGGGTCGATAATCCTGAAGCTTTCTTT	CSVFYSYRVDNPEAFF
NA	NA	TRBV15	TRBJ1-1	TGTGCCACCAGCAGAGACAGAGGTCCGAACACTGAAGCTTTCTTT	CATSRDRGPNTEAFF
NA	NA	TRBV5-1	TRBJ2-3	TGCGCCAGCAGCCTGGGTTCCGGACCGGTTATTGGTACGCAGTATTTT	CASSLGSGPVIGTQYF
NA	NA	TRBV5-6	TRBJ2-7	TGTGCCAGCAGCCATAGACTAGGGGGTAACGAGCAGTACTTC	CASSHRLGGNEQYF
TRBD1	NA	TRBV27	TRBJ2-7	TGTGCCAGCAGTTTGGGGGACAGCTACTACGAGCAGTACTTC	CASSLGDSYYEQYF
TRBD2	NA	TRBV7-2	TRBJ2-7	TGTGCCAGTTTACCGTTAGGGCCCCTAGCGGGAGTCCCCGAGCAGTACTTC	CASLPLGPLAGVPEQYF
TRBD2	NA	TRBV6-4	TRBJ2-3	TGTGCCAGCAGTAATACTAGCGGACCAGATACGCAGTATTTT	CASSNTSGPDTQYF
NA	once	TRBV27	TRBJ1-1	TGTGCCACTGCTACTCTGGGACTCAGTGAAGCTTTCTTT	CATATLGLSEAFF
TRBD2	few	TRBV7-6	TRBJ2-7	TGTGCCAGCAGCATGGGAGGGGCAGACTACGAGCAGTACTTC	CASSMGGADYEQYF
NA	NA	TRBV7-6	TRBJ2-7	TGTGCCAGCAGCCCGGGAGCGACAGGGAGTTCCTACGAGCAGTACTTC	CASSPGATGSSYEQYF
NA	NA	TRBV30	TRBJ1-1	TGTGCCATAGGTGAAGTGGCAGAAGCTTTCTTT	CAIGEVAEAFF
NA	once	TRBV5-6	TRBJ1-1	TGTGCCAGCAGCGGACCTGTGACAGGGAACACTGAAGCTTTCTTT	CASSGPVTGNTEAFF
TRBD1	few	TRBV7-9	TRBJ1-1	TGTGCCAGCAGACAGGGGGCCTTCGCAATGAACACTGAAGCTTTCTTT	CASRQGAFAMNTEAFF
TRBD1	NA	TRBV4-1	TRBJ1-1	TGCGCCAGCAGCCAAGTAAAGACAGGGATGAACACTGAAGCTTTCTTT	CASSQVKTGMNTEAFF
NA	NA	TRBV19	TRBJ2-1	TGTGCCAGTAGTAGGTCCCCCGGCTTCGAGGGAGATGAGCAGTTCTTC	CASSRSPGFEGDEQFF
TRBD2	NA	TRBV7-2	TRBJ2-1	TGTGCCAGCAGCCCCGGGACTAGCGGGAGCGATGAGCAGTTCTTC	CASSPGTSGSDEQFF
NA	NA	TRBV27	TRBJ2-3	TGTGCCAGCAGTTTAGTCCCAGTCACAGATACGCAGTATTTT	CASSLVPVTDTQYF
NA	NA	TRBV27	TRBJ2-3	TGTGCCAGCAGAGGACTTCCCGGCACAGATACGCAGTATTTT	CASRGLPGTDTQYF
NA	NA	TRBV6-5	TRBJ1-4	TGTGCCAGCAGTTCGGAGCGGGCCCCTCGGAAAAAACTGTTTTTT	CASSSERAPRKKLFF
TRBD2	few	TRBV28	TRBJ2-3	TGTGCCAGCACCACAGCGGGAAGCACAGATACGCAGTATTTT	CASTTAGSTDTQYF
NA	NA	TRBV7-2	TRBJ2-3	TGTGCCAGCAGCCTCACAGATACGCAGTATTTT	CASSLTDTQYF
NA	NA	TRBV13	TRBJ1-6	TGTGCCAGCAGTCAAAAGGGAAGGAAAAATTCACCCCTCCACTTT	CASSQKGRKNSPLHF
TRBD1	NA	TRBV15	TRBJ2-1	TGTGCCACCAGCAGATCGGCACCAAGAGAGGGGGCGGATGAGCAGTTCTTC	CATSRSAPREGADEQFF
TRBD2	NA	TRBV28	TRBJ2-5	TGTGCCAGCAGTTTACTGTATGGGACTAACGAAGAGACCCAGTACTTC	CASSLLYGTNEETQYF
TRBD2	NA	TRBV4-3	TRBJ2-5	TGCGCCAGCAGCCATGGGACTAGCGGGGGGGCGGAGACCCAGTACTTC	CASSHGTSGGAETQYF
TRBD2	few	TRBV9	TRBJ2-1	TGTGCCAGCAGCGTATCCCAAACGGCTAGCGGGTCCTACAATGAGCAGTTCTTC	CASSVSQTASGSYNEQFF
NA	NA	TRBV4-3	TRBJ1-2	TGCGCCAGCAGCCAAAGTTCGGGACAACTCCTTGGCTACACCTTC	CASSQSSGQLLGYTF
TRBD2	NA	TRBV4-3	TRBJ2-1	TGCGCCAGCAGCCAAGAAACGGGAGGGTTCGATGAGCAGTTCTTC	CASSQETGGFDEQFF
TRBD1	NA	TRBV25-1	TRBJ2-1	TGTGCCAGGGGGACAGAGAGGTGGAATGAGCAGTTCTTC	CARGTERWNEQFF
NA	once	TRBV27	TRBJ2-1	TGTGCCAGCACCCGGGGCGGGATATACAATGAGCAGTTCTTC	CASTRGGIYNEQFF
TRBD2	few	TRBV7-2	TRBJ2-7	TGTGCCAGCAGCGGCCCGACTAGCGGGAAGAACGAGCAGTACTTC	CASSGPTSGKNEQYF
NA	NA	TRBV5-1	TRBJ2-3	TGCGCCAGCAGCCCGAGTGGGGCGGAGTACACAGATACGCAGTATTTT	CASSPSGAEYTDTQYF
NA	few	TRBV6-5	TRBJ2-5	TGTGCCAGCAGTAACGGGCGGGGCCCTCGCCAGACCCAGTACTTC	CASSNGRGPRQTQYF
NA	few	TRBV29-1	TRBJ1-1	TGCAGCGTTGATACAGGCGGGCCTGGCACTGAAGCTTTCTTT	CSVDTGGPGTEAFF
TRBD1	few	TRBV7-9	TRBJ1-2	TGTGCCAGCAGCTCAACCGGGACAGACGGCTACACCTTC	CASSSTGTDGYTF
TRBD2	NA	TRBV30	TRBJ2-1	TGTGCCTGGAGTCCGACTAGCGGGAGGGCCCATGAGCAGTTCTTC	CAWSPTSGRAHEQFF
NA	NA	TRBV25-1	TRBJ2-1	TGTGCCAGCAGTCCCCCGGCCCATGAGCAGTTCTTC	CASSPPAHEQFF
NA	NA	TRBV4-2	TRBJ2-7	TGTGCCAGCAGCCGTGGGACATCTCCTTCCTACGAGCAGTACTTC	CASSRGTSPSYEQYF
NA	few	TRBV29-1	TRBJ1-2	TGCAGCGTTGAAGACGGGGTGAACTATGGCTACACCTTC	CSVEDGVNYGYTF
TRBD1	few	TRBV7-9	TRBJ1-2	TGTGCCAGCAGCTTGGACAGGGAGGGTGGCTACACCTTC	CASSLDREGGYTF
NA	NA	TRBV29-1	TRBJ1-4	TGCAGCGTTTTAGGGGACGGCGGACTGTTTTTT	CSVLGDGGLFF
NA	NA	TRBV28	TRBJ2-1	TGTGCCAGCAGTGTTTGGAGGGACCCCCCTTACAATGAGCAGTTCTTC	CASSVWRDPPYNEQFF
NA	NA	TRBV30	TRBJ1-1	TGTGCCTGGAGTGTAGGGCAGGCGGCGGGGAACACTGAAGCTTTCTTT	CAWSVGQAAGNTEAFF
TRBD1	few	TRBV6-6	TRBJ2-7	TGTGCCAGCAGTAACCGGGACAGGCCCTACGAGCAGTACTTC	CASSNRDRPYEQYF
NA	NA	TRBV9	TRBJ2-2	TGTGCCAGCAGCGTACTTATTTCCGGGGAGCTGTTTTTT	CASSVLISGELFF
TRBD2	NA	TRBV29-1	TRBJ2-1	TGCAGCGCACTAGCGGGGGACTACAATGAGCAGTTCTTC	CSALAGDYNEQFF
NA	few	TRBV7-9	TRBJ2-3	TGTGCCAGCATCGGAGCCCTCGATACGCAGTATTTT	CASIGALDTQYF
NA	NA	TRBV6-1	TRBJ2-7	TGTGCCAGCAGCGGGACCGGCTACGAGCAGTACTTC	CASSGTGYEQYF
NA	NA	TRBV6-1	TRBJ1-1	TGTGCCACCCACTTGGGAATGGGGACTGAAGCTTTCTTT	CATHLGMGTEAFF
TRBD1	few	TRBV12-5	TRBJ2-1	TGTGCTAGTGGTTTGGTATTTGGGGCATGGGACAGGGCCTACAATGAGCAGTTCTTC	CASGLVFGAWDRAYNEQFF
NA	NA	TRBV7-6	TRBJ1-1	TGTGCCAGCAGCTTGGGATACAGGGCTGAGGCTGAAGCTTTCTTT	CASSLGYRAEAEAFF
NA	NA	TRBV4-2	TRBJ2-7	TGTGCCAGCAGCCAAGATTTCGGACAAGCCTACGAGCAGTACTTC	CASSQDFGQAYEQYF
NA	NA	TRBV25-1	TRBJ2-1	TGTGCCAGCAGTGAAAGACTTTCCATCACGAATGAGCAGTTCTTC	CASSERLSITNEQFF